These 16 T cell receptor beta chains originate from one sample sequenced in a study of cytomegalovirus exposure and HLA in healthy donors. PCR primers comprised 60 Vbeta and 13 Jbeta primers. The repertoire was sequenced with immunoSEQ multiplex PCR; TCRdb's copy has only in-frame clones and lacks some. The sample holds some 250,000 clones, 82% seen once. Sequencing was carried out using PBMCs. The source of these receptors is a woman in her forties in good health and CMV-seropositive.

This clone was picked up a small number of times. The CDR3 sequence is CASSGGPTDTQYF. As DNA, the CDR3 is TGCGCCAGCAGCGGGGGCCCCACAGATACGCAGTATTTT. This chain joins TRBV4-3 and TRBJ2-3; maybe TRBD1 (6 bases). Germline V gives CDR1 LGHNA, CDR2 YSLEER. Trimming left V 5 bases short and J 2 bases short, with 8 bases between. The CDR3 sequence is 13 residues long.

The chain joins TRBV7-3 to TRBJ1-2; D remains unclear. The CDR3 sequence is 15 residues long. Trimming stripped 4 bases from V and 0 bases from J, with 12 bases between. Looked up from germline, CDR1 is SGHTA and CDR2 is FQGTGA. The CDR3, as DNA: TGTGCCAGCAGCTCTCTAATAACCTCTAACTATGGCTACACCTTC. It codes for CASSSLITSNYGYTF. The whole variable domain, remainder taken from reference TRBV7-3 and TRBJ1-2, is GAGVSQTPSNKVTEKGKYVELRCDPISGHTALYWYRQSLGQGPEFLIYFQGTGAADDSGLPNDRFFAVRPEGSVSTLKIQRTERGDSAVYLCASSSLITSNYGYTFGSGTRLTVV.

This chain uses TRBV9 with TRBJ2-7, with 10 bases that match TRBD1. The CDR3 is 14 residues long. Germline CDR1 is SGDLS and CDR2 is YYNGEE. Losses at the gene ends were 2 bases for V and 5 bases for J; bases not matched to a gene: 4. CDR3 sequence reads: CASSVLGTGDEQYF. The CDR3 coding sequence is TGTGCCAGCAGCGTTTTGGGGACAGGGGACGAGCAGTACTTC.

J is TRBJ2-5 and V is TRBV7-2; TRBD2 aligns across 8 bases. The CDR3 totals 15 residues. The J segment lost 5 bases and the V segment lost 0 bases, leaving 5 bases of the junction unmatched. CDR1 is SGHTA, CDR2 FQGNSA, per germline. In nucleotides, the CDR3 is TGTGCCAGCAGCTTAGCGTCGGGGGGGCGGGAGACCCAGTACTTC. The encoded protein is CASSLASGGRETQYF.

V is TRBV7-9 and J is TRBJ1-1, with 7 nucleotides matching TRBD1. This CDR3 region has 14 residues. V shed 0 bases and J 4 bases; nucleotides not matched to a gene: 2. Germline CDR1 reads SEHNR; CDR2 reads FQNEAQ (reference sequence). The CDR3 nucleotides read TGTGCCAGCAGCTTAGCCTCAGGGGGCACTGAAGCTTTCTTT. This translates into CASSLASGGTEAFF.

The chain joins TRBV11-2 to TRBJ1-5, with D uncertain. The CDR3 extends over 13 amino acids. Deletions cut 5 bases from V and 4 bases from J, with 9 bases between. CDR1 SGHAT and CDR2 FQNNGV come from the germline V gene. CDR3 loop: CASSQYRNQPQHF. The CDR3 DNA is TGTGCCAGCAGCCAGTATCGAAATCAGCCCCAGCATTTT. Filled out from reference TRBV11-2 and TRBJ1-5, the complete variable domain reads EAGVAQSPRYKIIEKRQSVAFWCNPISGHATLYWYQQILGQGPKLLIQFQNNGVVDDSQLPKDRFSAERLKGVDSTLKIQPAKLEDSAVYLCASSQYRNQPQHFGDGTRLSIL.

This rearrangement joins TRBV7-2 to TRBJ1-1; D remains unclear. This CDR3 has 13 residues. The germline V gene has CDR1 SGHTA and CDR2 FQGNSA. The V gene lost 2 bases and the J gene lost 4 bases, with 8 bases spanning the gap. In DNA, the CDR3 is TGTGCCAGCAGCTTACGGCGGGTCACTGAAGCTTTCTTT. It yields the protein CASSLRRVTEAFF.

The rearrangement joins TRBV2 to TRBJ2-2; the D gene is possibly TRBD1 (6 bases). V was cut by 1 base and J by 3 bases, with 9 bases left in between. The CDR3 length is 15 residues. The germline V gene encodes CDR1 SNHLY and CDR2 FYNNEI. In DNA form, the CDR3 reads TGTGCCAGCAGTGAAGGGACAGCGGACACCGGGGAGCTGTTTTTT. It translates to CASSEGTADTGELFF.

The V and J genes are TRBV5-1 and TRBJ2-1, with 9 positions matching TRBD2. CDR3 length: 17 residues. V shed 0 bases and J 7 bases; nucleotides not matched to a gene: 11. Germline V gives CDR1 SGHRS, CDR2 YFSETQ. CDR3 amino acids: CASSLAFGRGGRNEQFF. The CDR3 DNA reads TGCGCCAGCAGCTTGGCCTTTGGGCGGGGGGGCCGAAATGAGCAGTTCTTC. The whole variable domain, remainder taken from reference TRBV5-1 and TRBJ2-1, is KAGVTQTPRYLIKTRGQQVTLSCSPISGHRSVSWYQQTPGQGLQFLFEYFSETQRNKGNFPGRFSGRQFSNSRSEMNVSTLELGDSALYLCASSLAFGRGGRNEQFFGPGTRLTVL.

The chain combines TRBV5-1 with TRBJ2-1, with TRBD2 identical over 10 bases. Germline loops: CDR1 SGHRS, CDR2 YFSETQ. J gave up 2 bases and V 4 bases, and 6 bases lay outside the gene matches. The length of the CDR3 is 16 residues. As DNA, the CDR3 is TGCGCCAGCAGCCATAAAGCGGGAGGGGCCTACAATGAGCAGTTCTTC. Translating it yields CASSHKAGGAYNEQFF.

The J gene is TRBJ2-7, the V gene TRBV7-8; TRBD2 aligns across 12 bases. Germline V CDR1 and CDR2: SGHVS, FQNEAQ. V gave up 3 bases and J gave up 2 bases; unmatched junction bases: 11. The CDR3 contains 18 residues. CDR3 coding DNA: TGTGCCAGCAGCTTGGGACTAGCGGGCTCATCGTCGCCCTACGAGCAGTACTTC. Translated: CASSLGLAGSSSPYEQYF.

The V gene is TRBV6-6, the J gene TRBJ1-1; the match to TRBD1 covers 8 bases. The junction had 10 bases not matched to a gene; V was cut back by 5 bases and J by 5 bases. The germline gives CDR1 MNHNY, CDR2 SVGAGI (reference sequence). The CDR3 runs 15 residues. The CDR3: CASSVTDRGKTEAFF. CDR3 coding DNA: TGTGCCAGCAGTGTAACCGACAGGGGAAAGACTGAAGCTTTCTTT.

The chain carries TRBV2 and TRBJ2-5, with 9 bases matching TRBD1. The J segment lost 4 bases and the V segment lost 5 bases, leaving 11 bases of the junction unmatched. The CDR3 runs to 16 residues. Germline CDR1 SNHLY, CDR2 FYNNEI. The CDR3 loop reads CASSRRGQGVGETQYF. The DNA for the CDR3 is TGTGCCAGCAGTAGACGGGGACAGGGTGTTGGAGAGACCCAGTACTTC. Full variable domain (missing parts from reference TRBV2 and TRBJ2-5): EPEVTQTPSHQVTQMGQEVILRCVPISNHLYFYWYRQILGQKVEFLVSFYNNEISEKSEIFDDQFSVERPDGSNFTLKIRSTKLEDSAMYFCASSRRGQGVGETQYFGPGTRLLVL.

This clone was observed once. J is TRBJ1-2 and V is TRBV7-2, with 8 nucleotides matching TRBD1. The CDR3 contains 14 residues. CDR1 SGHTA and CDR2 FQGNSA come from the germline V gene. With V trimmed by 2 bases and J by 6 bases, 5 bases remained unmatched. The CDR3 sequence is CASSLLGQGNGYTF. Here the CDR3 DNA reads TGTGCCAGCAGCTTACTAGGACAGGGAAATGGCTACACCTTC.

This clone occurred a few times. The chain is built from TRBV30 and TRBJ1-5; TRBD1 matches at 8 bases. The CDR3 is made up of 13 amino acids. Germline V gene data show CDR1 as GTSNPN and CDR2 as SVGIG (reference sequence). With 3 bases clipped from V and 7 bases from J, the junction kept 5 bases outside the gene matches. The CDR3 sequence: CAWSHRGEQPQHF. For the CDR3, the DNA is TGTGCCTGGAGCCACAGGGGGGAACAGCCCCAGCATTTT.

About this clone: Other DNA sequences within the sample encode an identical CDR3. The rearrangement joins TRBV9 to TRBJ1-2; 8 nucleotides match TRBD1. Trimming at V came to 0 bases and at J to 5 bases, leaving 3 bases not matched to a gene. Germline loops: CDR1 SGDLS, CDR2 YYNGEE. This CDR3 is 14 amino acids long. CDR3 DNA: TGTGCCAGCAGCGTAGCAGGGGGCGGGTATGGCTACACCTTC. This codes for CASSVAGGGYGYTF.